These T cell receptor beta chains were read from a single sample in a study of T-cell memory formation after mild COVID-19. TCRdb re-derived calls from the 5' RACE reads in MiXCR, one entry per CDR3 protein. This table holds hundreds of thousands of distinct CDR3 sequences, about a fifth found once. Sequenced material: PBMCs or a T cell subset sorted from them (not recorded which). The receptors here all came from an adult woman who had mild COVID-19 (a few samples of this study predate the infection). Cell type and time point are not known. The CDR3 runs from the conserved cysteine through the conserved F or W. A D gene is named only where the DNA matches it firmly. Where a row states a size, it is once, few, many or the class of an expanded clone; other rows omit it.

d_gene	v_gene	abundance	j_gene	CDR3nt	CDR3aa
NA	TRBV4-2	NA	TRBJ2-3	TGTGCCAGCAGCCAAGACGAAGCGGACACAGATACGCAGTATTTT	CASSQDEADTDTQYF
NA	TRBV3-1	NA	TRBJ2-2	TGTGCCAGCAGCCAAGTTTCGTCGTTTGGGGGAGCACGGAACACCGGGGAGCTGTTTTTT	CASSQVSSFGGARNTGELFF
NA	TRBV7-9	few	TRBJ2-5	TGTGCCAGCAGAGGAGGGACAGCAGAAGAGACCCAGTACTTC	CASRGGTAEETQYF
NA	TRBV25-1	NA	TRBJ2-2	TGTGCCAGCAGTGGGTCAGTCTTAAGTCTAGGCGGGGAGCTGTTTTTT	CASSGSVLSLGGELFF
TRBD1	TRBV7-6	NA	TRBJ2-6	TGTGCCAGCACTACGAGACAGGGGGCAAGTGGGGCCAACGTCCTGACTTTC	CASTTRQGASGANVLTF
NA	TRBV20-1	NA	TRBJ1-5	TGCAGTGCTAGTCAAGGGAGGACCGTAGGGCCCCAGCATTTT	CSASQGRTVGPQHF
NA	TRBV24-1	few	TRBJ2-2	TGTGCCACCAGTGATACGACAGGATTAACCGGGGAGCTGTTTTTT	CATSDTTGLTGELFF
NA	TRBV12-3/TRBV12-4	NA	TRBJ1-6	TGTGCCAGCAGTCAAGGTTCACCCCTCCACTTT	CASSQGSPLHF
NA	TRBV20-1	few	TRBJ2-5	TGCAGTGCTAGAGCGGGGCTAGAGACCCAGTACTTC	CSARAGLETQYF
NA	TRBV5-1	NA	TRBJ2-5	TGCGCCAGCAGCTTTGGGAGGACCCGAGAGACCCAGTACTTC	CASSFGRTRETQYF
NA	TRBV7-3	NA	TRBJ2-3	TGTGCCAGCAGCCTAAGGGGGGGCCGAACAGATACGCAGTATTTT	CASSLRGGRTDTQYF
NA	TRBV27	NA	TRBJ2-5	TGTGCCAGCAGTTTATCTTCGGTAGGGGGGCTGGGAGAGACCCAGTACTTC	CASSLSSVGGLGETQYF
TRBD1	TRBV10-3	few	TRBJ2-7	TGTGCCATCAGTGAAGCGACAGGGGTATACGAGCAGTACTTC	CAISEATGVYEQYF
TRBD1	TRBV15	NA	TRBJ1-5	TGTGCCACCAGCAGAGCGACAGGGCCTAATCAGCCCCAGCATTTT	CATSRATGPNQPQHF
TRBD2	TRBV24-1	once	TRBJ2-7	TGTGCCACCAGCGCTTTAGCGGGAGCCTCCTACGAGCAGTACTTC	CATSALAGASYEQYF
NA	TRBV5-1	NA	TRBJ1-4	TGCGCCAGCAGCTCCCAATCTTATGAAAAACTGTTTTTT	CASSSQSYEKLFF
NA	TRBV11-2	NA	TRBJ1-6	TGTGCCAGCAGAACAGACTCGAGCTCCTATAATTCACCCCTCCACTTT	CASRTDSSSYNSPLHF
NA	TRBV15	few	TRBJ2-2	TGTGCCACCAGCAGAGAGCGCAGGGCTTCGGGCACCGGGGAGCTGTTTTTT	CATSRERRASGTGELFF
NA	TRBV3-1	NA	TRBJ2-1	TGTGCCAGCAGCCAAGGGGAGGCGGTCGTCTACAATGAGCAGTTCTTC	CASSQGEAVVYNEQFF
TRBD1	TRBV10-3	NA	TRBJ2-7	TGTGCCATCATGGGACAGGGGGGCTACGAGCAGTACTTC	CAIMGQGGYEQYF
TRBD1	TRBV30	few	TRBJ2-1	TGTGCCTGGGAAGGACAGGGTCGGAATGAGCAGTTCTTC	CAWEGQGRNEQFF
NA	TRBV30	NA	TRBJ2-5	TGTGCCTGGACGGGACCACTACAAGAGACCCAGTACTTC	CAWTGPLQETQYF
NA	TRBV6-5	NA	TRBJ1-2	TGTGCCAGCAGTTATGCAGCGAACTATGGCTACACCTTC	CASSYAANYGYTF
TRBD1	TRBV5-1	NA	TRBJ1-2	TGCGCCAGCAGCTCCAGGACAGGGGTGGACTATGGCTACACCTTC	CASSSRTGVDYGYTF
NA	TRBV7-2	many	TRBJ1-2	TGTGCCACCCAAGGGACTAACTATGGCTACACCTTC	CATQGTNYGYTF
TRBD2	TRBV5-1	NA	TRBJ2-4	TGCGCCAGCAGCCATAGCGGGAGATCGAACATTCAGTACTTC	CASSHSGRSNIQYF
TRBD1	TRBV7-9	many	TRBJ2-5	TGTGCCAGCAGTATCGACCACCTCAGGGGGCAAGAGACCCAGTACTTC	CASSIDHLRGQETQYF
NA	TRBV7-9	NA	TRBJ2-3	TGTGCCAGCAGCTTAGCACAGCGGGCAGATACGCAGTATTTT	CASSLAQRADTQYF
NA	TRBV11-1	NA	TRBJ2-1	TGTGCCAGCAGCTCCGGATGGGGGGGGCACAATGAGCAGTTCTTC	CASSSGWGGHNEQFF
NA	TRBV29-1	few	TRBJ2-7	TGCAGCGTTGTAGGGCTGGGGACGGTCACCTACGAGCAGTACTTC	CSVVGLGTVTYEQYF
NA	TRBV5-1	NA	TRBJ2-3	TGCGCCAGCAGCTTCCAGGCCCTAAATACGCAGTATTTT	CASSFQALNTQYF
TRBD1	TRBV9	few	TRBJ2-2	TGTGCCAGCAGCCCCCTCGGACAGGGAGGAAACACCGGGGAGCTGTTTTTT	CASSPLGQGGNTGELFF
NA	TRBV10-3	NA	TRBJ1-5	TGTGCCATCAGTGCGTTCGGGGACCGGGATCAGCCCCAGCATTTT	CAISAFGDRDQPQHF
NA	TRBV9	NA	TRBJ2-5	TGTGCCAGCAGCCCAAGGGACCAAGAGACCCAGTACTTC	CASSPRDQETQYF
TRBD2	TRBV2	few	TRBJ2-5	TGTGCCAGCAGATCAGGGGACCTAGCGGGGGGTGAGACCCAGTACTTC	CASRSGDLAGGETQYF